What follows is one TCR beta chain and its context. Its antigen is unidentified. The data stem from a study of cytomegalovirus exposure and HLA in healthy donors. Regarding the study as a whole: The investigators catalogued 150 to 200 TCR beta chains as cytomegalovirus-associated.

This CDR3 spans 15 amino acids. J lost 4 bases, V lost 4 bases, and 6 bases had no gene match. Germline V lookup: CDR1 SGHRS, CDR2 YFSETQ. Libraries were prepared by immunoSEQ multiplex PCR; TCRdb keeps only in-frame clonotypes and omits some of them. The repertoire holds about 160,000 clones, with around 96% as singletons. The clonotype originates from a woman in her late teens or twenties in good health and CMV-seronegative. Input material: PBMCs. The V gene is TRBV5-1, the J gene TRBJ2-1; 9 bases line up with TRBD2. The CDR3 sequence is CASSGQAGGYNEQFF. CDR3 in DNA: TGCGCCAGCAGCGGGCAAGCGGGGGGTTACAATGAGCAGTTCTTC. The full variable domain, with the rest looked up from reference TRBV5-1 and TRBJ2-1, is KAGVTQTPRYLIKTRGQQVTLSCSPISGHRSVSWYQQTPGQGLQFLFEYFSETQRNKGNFPGRFSGRQFSNSRSEMNVSTLELGDSALYLCASSGQAGGYNEQFFGPGTRLTVL.